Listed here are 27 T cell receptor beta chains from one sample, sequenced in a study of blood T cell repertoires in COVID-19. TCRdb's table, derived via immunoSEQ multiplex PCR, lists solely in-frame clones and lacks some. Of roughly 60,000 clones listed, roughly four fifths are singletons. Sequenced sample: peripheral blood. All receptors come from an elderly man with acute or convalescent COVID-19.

Here the CDR3 DNA reads TGTGCCAGCAGCCGTACGCCAGGTTCACCCCTCCACTTT. Its translation is CASSRTPGSPLHF. The chain employs TRBV3-1 (or the pseudogene TRBV3-2) and TRBJ1-6; D not resolved. This CDR3 has 13 residues. Trimming pared 4 bases from V and 9 bases from J, leaving 10 bases between. Germline V gives CDR1 LGHDT, CDR2 YNNKEL (reference sequence).

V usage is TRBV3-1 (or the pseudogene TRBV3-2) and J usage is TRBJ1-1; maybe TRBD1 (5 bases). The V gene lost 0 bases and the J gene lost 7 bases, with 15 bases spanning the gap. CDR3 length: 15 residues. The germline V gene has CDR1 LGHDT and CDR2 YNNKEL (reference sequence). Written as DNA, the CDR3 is TGTGCCAGCAGCCAAGACTTAGGATCCGGGGGTGAAGCTTTCTTT. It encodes CASSQDLGSGGEAFF.

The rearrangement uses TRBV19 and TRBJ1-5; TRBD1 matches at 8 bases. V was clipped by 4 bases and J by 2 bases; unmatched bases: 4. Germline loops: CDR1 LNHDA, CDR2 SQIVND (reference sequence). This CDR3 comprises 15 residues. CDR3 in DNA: TGTGCCAGTAGTAGAACAGGGGGGGGCAATCAGCCCCAGCATTTT. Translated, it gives CASSRTGGGNQPQHF.

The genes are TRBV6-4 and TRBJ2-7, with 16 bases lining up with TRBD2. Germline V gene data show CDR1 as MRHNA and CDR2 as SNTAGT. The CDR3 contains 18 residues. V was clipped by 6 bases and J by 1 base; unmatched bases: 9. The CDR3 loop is CASSSPGLAGGLSYEQYF. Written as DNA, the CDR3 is TGTGCCAGCAGCTCCCCGGGACTAGCGGGGGGGTTGTCCTACGAGCAGTACTTC.

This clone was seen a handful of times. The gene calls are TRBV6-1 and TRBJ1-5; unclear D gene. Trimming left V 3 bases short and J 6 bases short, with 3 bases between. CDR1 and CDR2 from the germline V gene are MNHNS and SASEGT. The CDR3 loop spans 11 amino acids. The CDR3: CASSDGQPQHF. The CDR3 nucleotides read TGTGCCAGCAGTGACGGTCAGCCCCAGCATTTT.

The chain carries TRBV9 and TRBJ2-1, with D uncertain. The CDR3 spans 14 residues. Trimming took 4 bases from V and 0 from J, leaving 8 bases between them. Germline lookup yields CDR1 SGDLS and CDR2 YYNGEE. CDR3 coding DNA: TGTGCCAGCAGCCGGTTAAGCTCCTACAATGAGCAGTTCTTC. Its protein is CASSRLSSYNEQFF.

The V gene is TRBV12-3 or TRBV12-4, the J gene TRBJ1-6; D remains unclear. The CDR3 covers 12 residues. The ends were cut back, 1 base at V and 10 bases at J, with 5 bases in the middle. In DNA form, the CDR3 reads TGTGCCAGCAGTTTAGGGGCCTCACCCCTCCACTTT. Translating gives CASSLGASPLHF.

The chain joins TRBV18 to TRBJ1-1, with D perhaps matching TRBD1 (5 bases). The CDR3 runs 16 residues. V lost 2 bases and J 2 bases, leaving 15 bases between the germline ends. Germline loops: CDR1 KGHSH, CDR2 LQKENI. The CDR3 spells CASSPGHTGTNTEAFF. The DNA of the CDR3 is TGTGCCAGCTCACCAGGCCATACAGGAACTAACACTGAAGCTTTCTTT. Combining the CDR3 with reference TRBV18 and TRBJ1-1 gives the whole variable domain NAGVMQNPRHLVRRRGQEARLRCSPMKGHSHVYWYRQLPEEGLKFMVYLQKENIIDESGMPKERFSAEFPKEGPSILRIQQVVRGDSAAYFCASSPGHTGTNTEAFFGQGTRLTVV.

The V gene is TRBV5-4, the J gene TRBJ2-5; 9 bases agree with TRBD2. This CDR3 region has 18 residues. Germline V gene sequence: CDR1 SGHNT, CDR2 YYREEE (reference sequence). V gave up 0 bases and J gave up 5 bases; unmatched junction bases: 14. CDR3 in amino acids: CASSLGVRGGNPGETQYF. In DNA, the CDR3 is TGTGCCAGCAGCTTGGGTGTGCGGGGGGGTAACCCGGGGGAGACCCAGTACTTC.

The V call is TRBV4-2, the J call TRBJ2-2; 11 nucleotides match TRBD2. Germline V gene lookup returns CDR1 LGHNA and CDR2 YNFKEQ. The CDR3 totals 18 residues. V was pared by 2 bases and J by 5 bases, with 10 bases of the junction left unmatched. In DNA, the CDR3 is TGTGCCAGCAGCCAAAGGCCGGCTAGCGGGGGGTGGACCGGGGAGCTGTTTTTT. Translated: CASSQRPASGGWTGELFF.

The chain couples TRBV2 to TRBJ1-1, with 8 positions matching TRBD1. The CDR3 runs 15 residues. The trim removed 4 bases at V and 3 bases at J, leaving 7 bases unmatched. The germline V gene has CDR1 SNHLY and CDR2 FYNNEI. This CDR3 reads CASSGRDRRDTEAFF. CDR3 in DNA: TGTGCCAGCAGTGGCCGGGACAGGAGGGACACTGAAGCTTTCTTT.

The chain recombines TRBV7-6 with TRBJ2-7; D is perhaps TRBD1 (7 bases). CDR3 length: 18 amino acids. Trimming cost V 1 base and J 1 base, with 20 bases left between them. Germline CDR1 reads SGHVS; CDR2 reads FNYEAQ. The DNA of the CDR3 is TGTGCCAGCAGCTTAGTCGGGGGACGGCACAGGGGTTCCTACGAGCAGTACTTC. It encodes CASSLVGGRHRGSYEQYF.

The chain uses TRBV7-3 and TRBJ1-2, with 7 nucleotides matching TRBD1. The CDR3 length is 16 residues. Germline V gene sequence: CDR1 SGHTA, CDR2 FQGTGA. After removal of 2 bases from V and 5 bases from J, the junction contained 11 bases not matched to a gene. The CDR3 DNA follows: TGTGCCAGCAGCTTACGCCCCCCAGGGGGGACTTATGGCTACACCTTC. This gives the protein CASSLRPPGGTYGYTF.

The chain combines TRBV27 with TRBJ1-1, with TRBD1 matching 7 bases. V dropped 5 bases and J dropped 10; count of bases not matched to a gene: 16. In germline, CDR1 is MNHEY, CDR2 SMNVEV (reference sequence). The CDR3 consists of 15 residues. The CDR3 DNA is TGTGCCAGCAGTCCCGCGGGACAGTGGGAAAGGAGAGCTTTCTTT. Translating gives CASSPAGQWERRAFF.

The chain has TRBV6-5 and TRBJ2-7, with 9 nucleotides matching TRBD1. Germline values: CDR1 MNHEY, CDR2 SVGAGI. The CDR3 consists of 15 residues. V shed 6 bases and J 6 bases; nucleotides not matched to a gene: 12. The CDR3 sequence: CASSGPGTGSIEQYF. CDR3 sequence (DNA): TGTGCCAGCAGCGGACCAGGGACAGGGTCGATCGAGCAGTACTTC.

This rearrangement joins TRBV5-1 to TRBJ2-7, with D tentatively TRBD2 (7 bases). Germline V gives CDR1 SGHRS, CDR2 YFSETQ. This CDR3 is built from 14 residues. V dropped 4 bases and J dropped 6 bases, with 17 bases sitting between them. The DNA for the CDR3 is TGCGCCAGCAGCCGGGAGGCAGGGGCGGGCGAGCAGTACTTC. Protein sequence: CASSREAGAGEQYF. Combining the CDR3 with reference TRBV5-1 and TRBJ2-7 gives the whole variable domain KAGVTQTPRYLIKTRGQQVTLSCSPISGHRSVSWYQQTPGQGLQFLFEYFSETQRNKGNFPGRFSGRQFSNSRSEMNVSTLELGDSALYLCASSREAGAGEQYFGPGTRLTVT.

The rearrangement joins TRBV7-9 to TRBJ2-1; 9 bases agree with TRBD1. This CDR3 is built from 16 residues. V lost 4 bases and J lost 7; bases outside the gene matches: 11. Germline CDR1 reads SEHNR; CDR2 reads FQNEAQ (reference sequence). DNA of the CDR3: TGTGCCAGCAGCTCAACCGGGACAGGGAGGCTTAATGAGCAGTTCTTC. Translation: CASSSTGTGRLNEQFF.

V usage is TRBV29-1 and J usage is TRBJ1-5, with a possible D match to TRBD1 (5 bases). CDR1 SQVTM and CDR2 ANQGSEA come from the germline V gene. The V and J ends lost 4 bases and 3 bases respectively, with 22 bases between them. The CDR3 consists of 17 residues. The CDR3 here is CSVAIGRQGGSNQPQHF. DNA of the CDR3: TGCAGCGTTGCTATCGGGCGGCAGGGAGGTTCCAATCAGCCCCAGCATTTT. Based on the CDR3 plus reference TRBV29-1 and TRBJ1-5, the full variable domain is SAVISQKPSRDICQRGTSLTIQCQVDSQVTMMFWYRQQPGQSLTLIATANQGSEATYESGFVIDKFPISRPNLTFSTLTVSNMSPEDSSIYLCSVAIGRQGGSNQPQHFGDGTRLSIL.

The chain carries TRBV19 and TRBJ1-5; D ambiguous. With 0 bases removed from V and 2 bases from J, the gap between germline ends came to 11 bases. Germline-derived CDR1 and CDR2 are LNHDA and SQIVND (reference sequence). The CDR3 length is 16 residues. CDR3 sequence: CASSIDPGLGNQPQHF. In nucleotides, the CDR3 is TGTGCCAGTAGTATAGATCCAGGTTTAGGCAATCAGCCCCAGCATTTT.

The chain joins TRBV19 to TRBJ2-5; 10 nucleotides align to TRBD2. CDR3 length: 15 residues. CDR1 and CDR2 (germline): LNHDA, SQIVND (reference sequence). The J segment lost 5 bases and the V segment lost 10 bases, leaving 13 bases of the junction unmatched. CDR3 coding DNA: TGTGCCACCACCCCCCAGCGGGGGGGCGTGGAGACCCAGTACTTC. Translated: CATTPQRGGVETQYF.

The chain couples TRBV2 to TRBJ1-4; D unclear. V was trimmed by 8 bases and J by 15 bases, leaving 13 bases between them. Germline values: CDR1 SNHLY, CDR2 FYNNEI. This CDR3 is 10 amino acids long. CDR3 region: CASVRERMFF. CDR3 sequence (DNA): TGTGCCAGCGTACGGGAGAGGATGTTTTTT.

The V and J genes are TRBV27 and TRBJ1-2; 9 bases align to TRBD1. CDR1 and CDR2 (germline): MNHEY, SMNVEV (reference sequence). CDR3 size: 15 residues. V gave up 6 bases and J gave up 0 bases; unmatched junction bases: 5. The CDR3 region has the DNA TGTGCCAGCAGACTCACAGGGGGCACTAACTATGGCTACACCTTC. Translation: CASRLTGGTNYGYTF.

The CDR3 reads CSVSETGDSNQPQHF. As DNA, the CDR3 is TGCAGCGTGTCAGAGACAGGAGATAGCAATCAGCCCCAGCATTTT. The chain uses TRBV29-1 and TRBJ1-5; tentatively, D is TRBD1 (6 bases). This CDR3 is 15 amino acids long. Germline V gives CDR1 SQVTM, CDR2 ANQGSEA. V lost 6 bases to trimming and J lost 0 bases, with 15 bases between them.

CDR3 residues: CASSRIPGTDTQYF. DNA of the CDR3: TGTGCCAGCAGCCGTATCCCGGGGACAGATACGCAGTATTTT. The rearrangement links TRBV11-3 to TRBJ2-3; the D gene is possibly TRBD2 (5 bases). The germline V gene encodes CDR1 SGHNT and CDR2 YENEEA. The germline V and J ends were trimmed by 5 bases and 3 bases, with 12 bases remaining between them. The CDR3 consists of 14 residues.

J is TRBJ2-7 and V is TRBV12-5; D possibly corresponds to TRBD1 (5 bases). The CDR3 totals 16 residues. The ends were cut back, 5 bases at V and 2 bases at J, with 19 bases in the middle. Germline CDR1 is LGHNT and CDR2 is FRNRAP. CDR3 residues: CASGLPQGFNTYEQYF. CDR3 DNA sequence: TGTGCTAGTGGTCTCCCGCAGGGTTTTAACACCTACGAGCAGTACTTC.

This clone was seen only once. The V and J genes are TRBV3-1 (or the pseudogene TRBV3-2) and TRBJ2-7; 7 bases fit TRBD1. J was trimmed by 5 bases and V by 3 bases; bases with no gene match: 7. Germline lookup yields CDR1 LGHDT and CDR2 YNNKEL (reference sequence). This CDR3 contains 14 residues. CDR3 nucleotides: TGTGCCAGCAGCCAGGGCCGACAGGGTCACGAGCAGTACTTC. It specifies CASSQGRQGHEQYF.

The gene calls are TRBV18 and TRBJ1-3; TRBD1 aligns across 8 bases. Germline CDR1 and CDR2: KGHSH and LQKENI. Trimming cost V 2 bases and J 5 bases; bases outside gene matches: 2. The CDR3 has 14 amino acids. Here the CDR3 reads CASSPDRGRNTIYF. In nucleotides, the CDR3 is TGTGCCAGCTCACCAGACAGGGGACGAAACACCATATATTTT. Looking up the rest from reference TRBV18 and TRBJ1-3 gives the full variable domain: NAGVMQNPRHLVRRRGQEARLRCSPMKGHSHVYWYRQLPEEGLKFMVYLQKENIIDESGMPKERFSAEFPKEGPSILRIQQVVRGDSAAYFCASSPDRGRNTIYFGEGSWLTVV.